Detailed here is one TCR beta chain. Antigen: not known. Caucasian adults living in Nashville, Tennessee, provided all samples. The data originate from a study of shared clonotypes between healthy human individuals. Whole-study findings and limits: Naive subsets usually exceeded memory subsets in estimated richness.

Data came from immunoSEQ multiplex PCR; TCRdb stores just in-frame clones and leaves some out. The table has some 790,000 clones, 72% seen once. The germline CDR1 and CDR2 sequences are SSHAT and FNYEAQ (reference sequence). CDR3 length: 14 amino acids. V lost 5 bases to trimming and J lost 0 bases; unmatched junction nucleotides: 2. This chain uses TRBV7-7 with TRBJ2-5, with 8 bases aligning to TRBD2. The sequence derives from a woman in her 30s in good health. Sequencing was done on a sample of memory CD4+ T cells sorted from blood. Subset indicated: CD45RA-negative fraction. CDR3 loop: CASSPSGYQETQYF. DNA for the CDR3: TGTGCCAGCAGCCCTAGCGGGTACCAAGAGACCCAGTACTTC.